This T cell receptor (beta chain) appears in the sequencing data of a study of shared clonotypes between healthy human individuals (dated by TCRdb to the early 2020s). For context, the study as a whole: The cohort comprised a couple of women and a few men aged 18 to 49 years. For each donor, three plates each were used for CD4 naive and CD4 memory, two plates were used for CD8 naive, and one plate was used for CD8 memory. To estimate repertoire size and how much clonotypes are shared between individuals, the study performed deep sequencing of blood TCR repertoires from five healthy adults. Libraries were prepared and TCR repertoires were sequenced by different laboratories using diverse techniques, in order to increase sequencing depth and limit assay-specific biases. Leukapheresis yielded between about 0.94 and 8.9 billion PBMCs per donor.

About this clone itself: The antigen it binds to is not known. Qualities for individual bases were not recorded, and no much larger clone is one base off.

The CDR3 runs 14 amino acids, cysteine and phenylalanine included. The entry retains the CDR3 DNA only, 42 bases that are in frame from base 1. Relative to germline, V is 1 base shorter and J is 1 base shorter, with 7 bases between their ends. Taken from the germline V gene (reference sequence), the CDR1 and CDR2 loops are LNHNV and YYDKDF. Healthy HIV-negative adults with no recently reported acute infections or vaccinations were included as donors. Only Caucasian adults living in Nashville, Tennessee, USA were represented among the donors. CD4+ T cells were enriched through magnetic negative selection, after which naive cells were positively selected on CD45RA and the remaining negative fraction served as the memory subset. Blood was obtained by leukapheresis, after which PBMCs were separated by Ficoll-Histopaque density gradient centrifugation and cryopreserved in liquid nitrogen vapor phase. Analytical flow cytometry was used to check the purity and quantity of every magnetically sorted T cell population. Genomic DNA was isolated from every sorted fraction and measured by UV absorbance on a Nanodrop 2000c.

Using the deep immunoSEQ assay, TCR CDR3 regions were amplified from genomic DNA by multiplex PCR. Extracted genomic DNA from each cell subset was spread evenly across all wells of several immunoSEQ 96-well plates, with each plate serving as a replicate. For sorted subsets, each replicate PCR was loaded with 200 ng genomic DNA, equivalent to about 33,000 T cell genomes. Purified libraries were measured with a Qubit 3.0 fluorometer, size-checked on a Bioanalyzer 2100, and measured again with the KAPA Library Quantification kit. Each immunoSEQ 96-well plate was sequenced on its own single-read 150-cycle Illumina NextSeq 550 flow cell. As for the original processing: Because only junctional sequences without quality scores were contained in the immunoSEQ output, filtering matching that applied to full-length reads could not be performed. To assign V/J genes and CDR3, sequences were annotated using PyIR, a Python wrapper for IgBLAST v1.9, with IMGT germline references. Reads with weak V/J assignments (E-value above 1e-6), missing CDR3, stop codons, out-of-frame junctions, or ambiguous translated residues were removed. V3J clonotypes were defined by identical inferred V gene, J gene, and CDR3 amino acid sequence. Percentage overlap between repertoires was calculated by dividing the number of shared unique clonotypes by the size of the smaller repertoire. Richness of each repertoire was evaluated using RTK rarefaction, the Chao1 estimator, and Recon v2.1 estimates of unobserved clonotypes. Generation probabilities were computed with OLGA for all TCRbeta clonotypes obtained by the gDNA method from four donors. TCRdb retrieved this table from immuneACCESS and kept in-frame rearrangements only. Not all clones are present; in checked studies, unresolved V genes account for under half, and no reason is known for the remainder. The V and J calls and clone size were taken over from that table, and D and trimming were inferred from the DNA. The sample contains approximately 1,500,000 clones, roughly 98% of them found a single time. About 0.45% of the sample is in the top ten clones.

General findings and caveats noted by the study authors: The genetic and exposure-history diversity represented was limited by the small number of donors. Sampling was restricted to blood, and TCR repertoires in tissues likely differ from the TCR repertoires found in blood. Naive subsets generally had larger estimated clonotype richness than memory subsets did. Pairwise subsampling indicated that sequencing depth was expected to affect the degree of clonotype sharing among donors. When a few donors were compared, the shared fraction of clonotypes was around 5% for naive CD4, 3.5% to 4% for naive CD8, about 2.5% for memory CD4, and 0.4% for memory CD8. Compared with non-shared clonotypes, the clonotypes found in all four sorted-subset donors had higher generation probabilities. Incomplete sequencing was indicated by rarefaction of sorted-subset datasets, despite the large sequencing depth.

The TCR comes from a man aged 25-45 years in good health. Sequenced: naive CD4+ T cells sorted from blood. The sample's cell subset or site label, in plain terms: CD45RA+ positively selected. The rearrangement combines TRBV15 with TRBJ2-5; TRBD2 is a possible D gene, resting on 5 matching bases. The CDR3 reads CATSRVGSQETQYF. The DNA sequence is given as TGTGCCACCAGCAGAGTAGGGAGCCAAGAGACCCAGTACTTC.